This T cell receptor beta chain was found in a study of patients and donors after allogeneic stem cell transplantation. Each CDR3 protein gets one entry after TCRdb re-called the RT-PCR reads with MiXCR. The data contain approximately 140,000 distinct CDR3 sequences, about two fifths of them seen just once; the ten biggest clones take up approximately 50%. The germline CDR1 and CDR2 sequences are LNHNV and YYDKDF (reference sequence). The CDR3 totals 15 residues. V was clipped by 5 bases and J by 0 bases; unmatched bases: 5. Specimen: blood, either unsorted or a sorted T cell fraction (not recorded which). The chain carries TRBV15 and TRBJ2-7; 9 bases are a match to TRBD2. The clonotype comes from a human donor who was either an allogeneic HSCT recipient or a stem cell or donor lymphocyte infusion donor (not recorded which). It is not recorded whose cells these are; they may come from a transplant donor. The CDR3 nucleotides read TGTGCCACCAGCGGGGGACTAGCTGCCTCCTACGAGCAGTACTTC. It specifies CATSGGLAASYEQYF.